This T cell receptor beta chain was sequenced during a study of blood T cells in healthy people across ages. Study-wide results and caveats: The recorded TCR beta diversity per million T cells decreased in a roughly linear manner with age.

Germline CDR1 and CDR2: SGHRS and YFSETQ. The CDR3 is 17 residues long. This clonotype came up once. Its antigen is unidentified. An end of the junction does not agree with germline; a read error may underlie this. PCR was performed a second time for about 7 to 11 cycles using a sample-barcoded 5' primer and a J-beta primer mix. Each CDR3 protein is one row after TCRdb ran MiXCR on the 5' RACE reads. This sample yields 1.5 million to 2 million distinct CDR3 sequences, of which 28% are seen a single time; over 7% belongs to the top ten. The chain has TRBV5-1 and TRBJ1-4; 11 nucleotides agree with TRBD1. This TCR was sampled from a woman under 40 in good health. Sample: blood. The CDR3 spells CASSLSGQGASNEKRFF. The CDR3 DNA reads as TGCGCCAGCAGCTTGAGCGGACAGGGGGCTTCCAATGAAAAACGGTTTTTT.